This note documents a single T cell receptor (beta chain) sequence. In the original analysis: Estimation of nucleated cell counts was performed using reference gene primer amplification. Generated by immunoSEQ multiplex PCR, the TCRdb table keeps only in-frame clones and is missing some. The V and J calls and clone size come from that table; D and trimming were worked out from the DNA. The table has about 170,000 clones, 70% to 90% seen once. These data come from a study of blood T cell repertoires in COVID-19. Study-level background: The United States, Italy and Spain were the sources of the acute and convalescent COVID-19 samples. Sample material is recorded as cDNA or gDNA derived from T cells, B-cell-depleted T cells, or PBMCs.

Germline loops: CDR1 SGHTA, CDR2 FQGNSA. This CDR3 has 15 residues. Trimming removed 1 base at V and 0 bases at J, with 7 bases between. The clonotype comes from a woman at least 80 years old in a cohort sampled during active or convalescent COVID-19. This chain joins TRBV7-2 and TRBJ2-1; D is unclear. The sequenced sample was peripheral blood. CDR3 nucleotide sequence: TGTGCCAGCAGCTTAGATGGCGGCTCCTACAATGAGCAGTTCTTC. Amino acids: CASSLDGGSYNEQFF.